This TCR beta chain was captured by sequencing in a study of blood T cells in healthy people across ages. Study-level results: A strong correlation between TCR beta diversity and naive T cell percentage was seen.

A sample-barcoded 5' primer and a J-beta primer mix were used in a second PCR of roughly 7 to 11 cycles. TCRdb analysed the 5' RACE reads with MiXCR anew, one entry per CDR3 protein. Of more than 1 million distinct CDR3 sequences listed, 40% to 50% were seen once; the top ten hold approximately 20%. The CDR3 extends over 15 amino acids. Germline V CDR1 and CDR2: MNHEY, SVGAGI. V lost 2 bases, J lost 4 bases, and 4 bases stayed unmatched. On this clonotype: What it recognizes is unknown.

The chain employs TRBV6-5 and TRBJ2-7, with 11 bases fitting TRBD1. The TCR sequence derives from a woman aged 60-75 years in good health. The material sequenced was blood. CDR3 nucleotides: TGTGCCAGCAGTTACGTGTGGGACAGGGGGTACGAGCAGTACTTC. Translating it yields CASSYVWDRGYEQYF.